This TCR beta chain comes out of a study of T-cell reconstitution after alpha-beta-depleted transplantation in children. Study-wide points: After transplant, at about two months, alpha-beta T cells were reportedly derived from several hundred expanded graft clones. Once a year had passed after transplant, T-cell counts and diversity came mostly from newly produced T cells.

The CDR3 is 14 amino acids. The V gene lost 0 bases and the J gene lost 1 base, with 6 bases spanning the gap. Germline lookup yields CDR1 SGHRS and CDR2 YFSETQ. This clonotype showed up many times. Its antigen is currently unknown. Unique molecular identifiers were incorporated during preparation of the TCRbeta library. One entry per CDR3 protein, called by TCRdb with MiXCR from the PCR reads. The sample carries about 140,000 distinct CDR3 sequences, 7.5% to 9% recorded once. The source was PBMCs, mostly from graft donor cells, collected 180 days after TCRalphabeta/CD19-depleted stem cell transplant. V usage is TRBV5-1 and J usage is TRBJ2-3; no reliable D call. The clonotype was recovered from a female patient aged 2-10 years who had a stem cell transplant for congenital amegakaryocytic thrombocytopenia, so the T cells may come from the graft donor. CDR3 DNA sequence: TGCGCCAGCAGCTTGGACTTCCGCACAGATACGCAGTATTTT. Its protein is CASSLDFRTDTQYF.